This TCR beta chain stems from a study of sequential checkpoint blockade in melanoma. Background on the study: Patients were randomized 1:1 to nivolumab-then-ipilimumab or ipilimumab-then-nivolumab first-line. After both sequences, patients received maintenance nivolumab.

Noted treatment: randomized to nivolumab then ipilimumab (arm A) or the reverse (arm B). No patient had prior DNA-damaging chemotherapy. Sorted cells were live CD3+CD8+, lacking CD19 and CD56, from PBMCs. Germline-derived CDR1 and CDR2 are MGHDK and SYGVNS. Trimming removed 4 bases from V and 5 bases from J; junction bases left unmatched: 7. The CDR3 is made up of 14 amino acids. Here immunoSEQ multiplex PCR was the method, and the copy in TCRdb shows in-frame clones only, minus some. This sample has roughly 23,000 clones, with around 70% found just once. Sequenced here: CD8+ T cells sorted from blood (inferred from file names), sampled from a patient given nivolumab and ipilimumab in sequence. The V call is TRBV25-1, the J call TRBJ2-7; 8 bases match TRBD1. This clonotype was obtained from a human donor with melanoma. Here the CDR3 DNA reads TGTGCCAGCAGTGGCCCCGACAGGGGCCACGAGCAGTACTTC. Translating it yields CASSGPDRGHEQYF.